This T cell receptor beta chain emerged from a study of cytomegalovirus exposure and HLA in healthy donors. The germline V gene encodes CDR1 MNHEY and CDR2 SMNVEV (reference sequence). The CDR3 covers 14 residues. V lost 5 bases to trimming and J lost 14 bases; unmatched junction nucleotides: 15. Vbeta (60) and Jbeta (13) primers were used in the PCR. Libraries were prepared by immunoSEQ multiplex PCR; TCRdb keeps only in-frame clonotypes and omits some of them. Of some 150,000 clones listed, roughly 80% were seen once; the top ten hold 3.5% to 5%. The sample comprised PBMCs. The V and J genes are TRBV27 and TRBJ1-2; 9 bases agree with TRBD1. The sequence came from a man aged 40-49 years in good health and CMV-seropositive. In DNA form, the CDR3 reads TGTGCCAGCAGTCAAACCTCGGGGGGACAGGGAGGTACCTTC. Residues: CASSQTSGGQGGTF.